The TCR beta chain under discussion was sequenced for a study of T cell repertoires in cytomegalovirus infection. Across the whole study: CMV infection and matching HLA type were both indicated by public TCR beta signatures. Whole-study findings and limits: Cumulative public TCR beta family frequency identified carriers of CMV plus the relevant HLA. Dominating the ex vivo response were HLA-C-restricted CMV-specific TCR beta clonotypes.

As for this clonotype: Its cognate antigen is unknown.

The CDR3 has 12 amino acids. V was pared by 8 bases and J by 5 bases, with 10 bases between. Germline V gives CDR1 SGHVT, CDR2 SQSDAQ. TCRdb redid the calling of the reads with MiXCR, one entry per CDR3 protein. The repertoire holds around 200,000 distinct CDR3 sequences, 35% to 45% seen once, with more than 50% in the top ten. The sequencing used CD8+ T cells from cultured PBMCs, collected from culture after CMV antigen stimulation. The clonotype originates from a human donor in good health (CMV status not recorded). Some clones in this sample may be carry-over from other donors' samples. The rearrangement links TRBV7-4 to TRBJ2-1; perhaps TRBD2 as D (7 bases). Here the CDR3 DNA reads TGTGCCAGCGGGGGGGCCCACAATGAGCAGTTCTTC. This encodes CASGGAHNEQFF. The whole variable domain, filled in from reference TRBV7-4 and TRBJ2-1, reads GAGVSQSPRYKVAKRGRDVALRCDSISGHVTLYWYRQTLGQGSEVLTYSQSDAQRDKSGRPSGRFSAERPERSVSTLKIQRTEQGDSAVYLCASGGAHNEQFFGPGTRLTVL.